What follows are 27 T cell receptor beta chains derived from one specimen sequenced in a study of tumor and adjacent non-tumor tissue in lung cancer. A modified ARM-PCR protocol with three rounds of nested PCR amplified TCRbeta. TCRdb analysed the multiplex PCR reads with MiXCR anew, one entry per CDR3 protein. The sample records approximately 110,000 distinct CDR3 sequences, about 75% being singletons. RNA was extracted from bulk tissue without any cell sorting. Specimen: lung tumor tissue. Every receptor here comes from a woman aged 60-70 years with non-small cell lung cancer.

Remarks on this clonotype: The junction and the germline gene differ at one end; a read error may be behind it. The V and J genes are TRBV4-3 and TRBJ1-2; no reliable D call. Germline-derived CDR1 and CDR2 are LGHNA and YSLEER. The CDR3 has 17 residues. This chain's CDR3 is CVSSQGWRVSDNYGYTF. Written as DNA, the CDR3 is TGCGTCAGCAGCCAAGGGTGGAGAGTATCGGACAACTATGGCTACACCTTC.

Worth noting for this clonotype: The germline gene is not matched at one end of the junction; a read error may be the cause. The CDR3 DNA reads TGTGCCAGCAGTTTAGAACAGTCCCTGAACACTGAAGCTTTCTTT. This codes for CASSLEQSLNTEAFF. This sequence joins TRBV11-2 and TRBJ1-1; D unclear. This CDR3 has 15 amino acids. Germline V gives CDR1 SGHAT, CDR2 FQNNGV.

In the case of this clonotype: One end of the junction is discordant with germline, which a read error may explain. J is TRBJ1-1 and V is TRBV11-3; D not certain. Germline CDR1 SGHNT, CDR2 YENEEA. The CDR3 has 15 residues. The CDR3 sequence is CVSSLVGPMNTEAFF. Here the CDR3 DNA reads TGTGTCAGCAGCTTAGTTGGGCCCATGAACACTGAAGCTTTCTTT.

This clonotype has only one observation. The V and J genes are TRBV11-2 and TRBJ2-7; 9 bases match TRBD1. With 5 bases clipped from V and 11 bases from J, the junction kept 13 bases outside the gene matches. Germline lookup yields CDR1 SGHAT and CDR2 FQNNGV. The CDR3 loop spans 14 amino acids. CDR3 amino acids: CASSRDRARGEKYF. The CDR3 region has the DNA TGTGCCAGCAGCCGGGACAGGGCAAGGGGAGAGAAGTACTTC.

Comments on this clonotype: A junction end diverges from the germline sequence, so it may reflect a read error. The chain combines TRBV6-2 or TRBV6-3 with TRBJ1-6, with D possibly TRBD1 on 6 matching bases. The germline CDR1 and CDR2 sequences are MNHEY and SVGEGT. The CDR3 sequence is 13 residues long. Written as DNA, the CDR3 is TGTGCCAGCAGACTCGGGACATACTCACGCCTCCACTTT. This encodes CASRLGTYSRLHF.

The rearrangement uses TRBV29-1 and TRBJ1-4; D not resolved. The CDR3 spans 14 residues. CDR1 is SQVTM and CDR2 is ANQGSEA in the germline V gene. Trimming shortened V by 4 bases and J by 7 bases, and 16 bases separated the two germline ends. CDR3 protein: CSVGLGSRGEKLFF. In nucleotides, the CDR3 is TGCAGCGTTGGATTGGGCTCAAGAGGTGAAAAACTGTTTTTT.

As concerns this clonotype: The conserved phenylalanine or tryptophan normally closing the CDR3 is absent here, so this likely arose from a read error. The J gene is TRBJ2-5, the V gene TRBV12-3 or TRBV12-4; D is possibly TRBD1 (6 bases). The germline V and J ends were trimmed by 8 bases and 2 bases, with 24 bases remaining between them. The CDR3 runs 17 residues. The CDR3 here is CASSIRTGWGLQETQYL. CDR3 in DNA: TGTGCCAGCTCCATAAGGACTGGCTGGGGGCTACAAGAGACCCAGTACTTA.

The V gene is TRBV28, the J gene TRBJ1-5; 9 bases are a match to TRBD1. V trimming: 9 bases; J trimming: 1 base; junction bases outside the gene matches: 13. Germline assignment: CDR1 MDHEN and CDR2 SYDVKM. The CDR3 spans 17 residues. The CDR3 reads CARLYRGQFGSNQPQHF. CDR3 nucleotide sequence: TGTGCCAGATTGTACAGGGGGCAGTTTGGCAGCAATCAGCCCCAGCATTTT.

A word on this clonotype: This clone may be a read error of a much larger clone one base away. The genes are TRBV12-3 or TRBV12-4 and TRBJ2-3; D possibly uses TRBD1 or TRBD2 (5 bases each). CDR3 length: 16 amino acids. Trimming stripped 6 bases from V and 3 bases from J, with 19 bases between. CDR3 coding DNA: TGTGCCAGCAGCCTCGGGACCGGAGGTAGGACAGATACGCAGTATTTT. Its translation is CASSLGTGGRTDTQYF.

Concerning this clonotype: A single base separates this from a much larger clone, so it may be a read error. The CDR3 DNA reads as TGCAGCGTATCAGGTACCCGGGTTTGGACAGATACGCAGTATTTT. It specifies CSVSGTRVWTDTQYF. The chain uses TRBV29-1 and TRBJ2-3; D is ambiguous. V dropped 6 bases and J dropped 3 bases, with 19 bases sitting between them. From germline, CDR1 is SQVTM and CDR2 ANQGSEA. The CDR3 spans 15 residues.

As regards this clonotype: Just one base apart from a much larger clone, this may be a read error. In nucleotides, the CDR3 is TGTGCCAGCAGTTACGAGGGAGGGCCTCGGGAAGGGCAGTTCTTC. Translation: CASSYEGGPREGQFF. The J gene is TRBJ2-1, the V gene TRBV6-2 or TRBV6-3; 7 bases align to TRBD2. J was trimmed by 12 bases and V by 2 bases; bases with no gene match: 13. The CDR3 has 15 residues. The germline V gene encodes CDR1 MNHEY and CDR2 SVGEGT.

There are many counts of this clonotype. The chain links TRBV6-5 to TRBJ1-1; 12 bases map to TRBD1. Germline assignment: CDR1 MNHEY and CDR2 SVGAGI. Trimming took 4 bases from V and 10 from J; bases not matched to a gene: 4. This CDR3 has 13 amino acids. CDR3 protein: CASSLGQGAGAFF. The CDR3 bases are TGTGCCAGCAGTTTGGGACAGGGGGCTGGAGCTTTCTTT.

About this clonotype: A read error may explain this, as a much larger clone is one base away. V gene TRBV6-1 combines with J gene TRBJ1-1; the D is unclear. CDR1 and CDR2 (germline): MNHNS, SASEGT. The CDR3 sequence is 13 residues long. The CDR3 reads CASNLDGDTEALF. The CDR3, as DNA: TGTGCCAGCAACCTGGACGGAGACACTGAAGCTTTATTT.

This clonotype appeared once. This may come from a read error, since a much larger clone is one base off. This chain joins TRBV5-6 and TRBJ1-4; D perhaps matches TRBD1 (5 bases). There are 16 residues in the CDR3. Per the germline V gene, CDR1 is SGHDT and CDR2 is YYEEEE. The CDR3 nucleotides are TGTGGCAGCAGCTGGGGGTTCCGGGACCATAATGAAAAACTGTTTTTT. This codes for CGSSWGFRDHNEKLFF. The variable domain in full, with the rest retrieved from reference TRBV5-6 and TRBJ1-4, is DAGVTQSPTHLIKTRGQQVTLRCSPKSGHDTVSWYQQALGQGPQFIFQYYEEEERQRGNFPDRFSGHQFPNYSSELNVNALLLGDSALYLCGSSWGFRDHNEKLFFGSGTQLSVL.

Comment on this clonotype: One end of the junction is discordant with germline, which a read error may explain. V gene TRBV11-2 combines with J gene TRBJ2-2, with D tentatively TRBD1 or TRBD2 (7 bases each). The CDR3 totals 17 residues. The germline CDR1 and CDR2 sequences are SGHAT and FQNNGV. CDR3 sequence: CASCSPQGGRNTGELFF. The CDR3 DNA reads as TGTGCAAGCTGCTCTCCCCAGGGGGGGCGGAACACCGGGGAGCTGTTCTTT. Full variable domain (rest looked up from reference TRBV11-2 and TRBJ2-2): EAGVAQSPRYKIIEKRQSVAFWCNPISGHATLYWYQQILGQGPKLLIQFQNNGVVDDSQLPKDRFSAERLKGVDSTLKIQPAKLEDSAVYLCASCSPQGGRNTGELFFGEGSRLTVL.

A remark on this clonotype: At one boundary the junction diverges from the germline segment, which might be a read error. The CDR3 is CASSLELTTGNHNKRFF. The CDR3 DNA is TGTGCCAGTAGCTTAGAGTTGACTACCGGGAACCACAATAAGCGGTTCTTC. The chain uses TRBV11-3 and TRBJ2-1, with TRBD2 as a possible D gene (5 bases). This CDR3 region has 17 residues. CDR1 and CDR2 from the germline V gene are SGHNT and YENEEA.

Details on this clonotype: This could be a read error, since a much larger clone is one nucleotide away. V is TRBV5-5 and J is TRBJ2-5; D gene unclear. This CDR3 is 15 amino acids long. From germline, CDR1 is SGHKS and CDR2 YYEKEE (reference sequence). Here the CDR3 reads CASGFLGETQETQYF. The CDR3 DNA reads TGTGCCAGCGGCTTCCTTGGCGAGACACAAGAGACCCAGTACTTC.

On this clonotype itself: Sequence at one end of the junction differs from germline and may be a read error. The gene calls are TRBV6-2 or TRBV6-3 and TRBJ2-5; TRBD1 or TRBD2 may be the D gene (5 bases each). This CDR3 spans 14 amino acids. Germline V CDR1 and CDR2: MNHEY, SVGEGT. CDR3: CASSPGRGQETLYF. The CDR3 nucleotides are TGTGCCAGCAGTCCCGGCCGGGGCCAAGAGACCCTGTATTTC.

Comments on this clonotype: Relative to the germline gene, one junction end is altered; a read error may explain this. This chain connects TRBV20-1 to TRBJ2-2; possible D gene TRBD2, 7 bases. Germline V gives CDR1 DFQATT, CDR2 SNEGSKA (reference sequence). The CDR3 is 15 residues long. The CDR3 nucleotides are TGCAGTGCTAGAGTAGCCGGGTTTATCACCGGGGGGCTGTCTTTT. Protein: CSARVAGFITGGLSF.

This clonotype showed up just once. One end of the junction varies from germline; a read error may be responsible. The J gene is TRBJ2-2, the V gene TRBV11-2; weak D call: TRBD2 (6 bases). Germline V CDR1 and CDR2: SGHAT, FQNNGV. The CDR3 totals 16 residues. The CDR3 protein is CASSLELTGESGEPFF. The CDR3 region has the DNA TGTGCCAGCAGCTTAGAACTAACGGGAGAATCCGGGGAGCCGTTTTTT.

Worth noting for this clonotype: A much larger clone is a single base away; this may be a read error. The rearrangement links TRBV29-1 to TRBJ2-7; D not certain. The CDR3 has 13 residues. The V gene lost 3 bases and the J gene lost 1 base, with 10 bases spanning the gap. Germline CDR1 SQVTM, CDR2 ANQGSEA. This CDR3 is CSVEGGWSYEQYF. The CDR3 DNA follows: TGCAGCGTTGAGGGTGGCTGGTCCTACGAGCAGTACTTC.

On this clonotype: One junction end does not reproduce the germline sequence, and a read error may be involved. V is TRBV11-3 and J is TRBJ1-2; 7 positions match TRBD1. The germline gives CDR1 SGHNT, CDR2 YENEEA. The CDR3 runs to 14 residues. CDR3 nucleotides: TGTGCTAGCAGCTTTGCAGGGGGTGTTAATGGCTTCACCTTC. Translation gives CASSFAGGVNGFTF.

This clonotype has just a few counts. One end of the junction varies from germline; a read error may be responsible. This chain joins TRBV4-2 and TRBJ2-2; 11 bases line up with TRBD2. Per the germline V gene, CDR1 is LGHNA and CDR2 is YNFKEQ. This CDR3 comprises 17 residues. The CDR3 nucleotides read TGTGCCAGCAGCCCGGGCGGGACTAGCGGAGACACCTGGGAGCTGTATTTT. Residues: CASSPGGTSGDTWELYF.

Concerning this clonotype: A single base separates this from a much larger clone, so it may be a read error. V is TRBV28 and J is TRBJ2-2, with 8 bases that match TRBD2. This CDR3 comprises 18 residues. Per germline, CDR1 MDHEN and CDR2 SYDVKM. The CDR3 reads CASSFGLGSGRETGGLFF. The CDR3 DNA follows: TGTGCCAGCAGTTTCGGCCTGGGCAGCGGGAGAGAAACCGGGGGGCTGTTTTTT.

This clonotype turned up a few times. A much larger clone differs by one base, so this may be a read error. This chain links TRBV6-5 with TRBJ1-2; D possibly corresponds to TRBD1 (5 bases). The CDR3 runs to 15 residues. The V end lost 2 bases, the J end lost 5 bases, and 15 bases lay between the germline ends. Germline V CDR1 and CDR2: MNHEY, SVGAGI. The CDR3 DNA sequence: TGTGCCAGCAGTTACATGACGACAGCTGGTTATGGCTACACCTTC. This encodes CASSYMTTAGYGYTF.

The genes are TRBV28 and TRBJ2-5; D remains ambiguous. The CDR3 is 9 residues long. The germline CDR1 and CDR2 sequences are MDHEN and SYDVKM. CDR3 loop: CDIGETQYF. For the CDR3, the DNA is TGTGACATCGGGGAGACCCAGTACTTC.

This clonotype is a singleton in its sample. The gene calls are TRBV4-3 and TRBJ2-4; D may match TRBD1 or TRBD2 (5 bases each). Deletions cut 7 bases from V and 10 bases from J, with 23 bases between. Germline CDR1 is LGHNA and CDR2 is YSLEER. The CDR3 is made up of 15 amino acids. Here the CDR3 reads CASNLGTSERKIQYF. CDR3 nucleotides: TGCGCCAGCAACTTGGGGACCAGTGAGAGAAAGATTCAGTACTTC.